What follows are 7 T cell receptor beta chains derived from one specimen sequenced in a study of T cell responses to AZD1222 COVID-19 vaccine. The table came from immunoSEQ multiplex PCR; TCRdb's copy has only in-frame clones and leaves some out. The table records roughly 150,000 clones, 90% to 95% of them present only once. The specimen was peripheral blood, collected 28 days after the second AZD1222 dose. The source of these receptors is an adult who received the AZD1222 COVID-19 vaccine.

CDR3 sequence (DNA): TGTGCCAGCAGCGCCAGGGGGCAGGAGACCCAGTACTTC. Translated: CASSARGQETQYF. The chain links TRBV11-3 to TRBJ2-5, with 8 bases that match TRBD1. The CDR3 has 13 amino acids. Germline values: CDR1 SGHNT, CDR2 YENEEA. With V trimmed by 5 bases and J by 5 bases, 4 bases remained unmatched. The complete variable domain, with remaining parts taken from reference TRBV11-3 and TRBJ2-5, reads EAGVVQSPRYKIIEKKQPVAFWCNPISGHNTLYWYLQNLGQGPELLIRYENEEAVDDSQLPKDRFSAERLKGVDSTLKIQPAELGDSAVYLCASSARGQETQYFGPGTRLLVL.

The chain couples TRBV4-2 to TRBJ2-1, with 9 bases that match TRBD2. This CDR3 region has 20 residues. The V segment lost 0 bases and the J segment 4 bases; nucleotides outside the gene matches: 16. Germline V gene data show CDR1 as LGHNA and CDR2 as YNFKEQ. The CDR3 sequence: CASSQDVFMSGGPEYNEQFF. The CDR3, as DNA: TGTGCCAGCAGCCAAGATGTGTTCATGAGCGGGGGGCCTGAATACAATGAGCAGTTCTTC.

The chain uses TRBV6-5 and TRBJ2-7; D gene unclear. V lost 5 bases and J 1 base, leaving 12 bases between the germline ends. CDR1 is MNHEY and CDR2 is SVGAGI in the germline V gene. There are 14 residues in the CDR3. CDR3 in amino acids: CASSRTATSYEQYF. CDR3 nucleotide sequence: TGTGCCAGCAGTCGGACGGCTACATCCTACGAGCAGTACTTC.

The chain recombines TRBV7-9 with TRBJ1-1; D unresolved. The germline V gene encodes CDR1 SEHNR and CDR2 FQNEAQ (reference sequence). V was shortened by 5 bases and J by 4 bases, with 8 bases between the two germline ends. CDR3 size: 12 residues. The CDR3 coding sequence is TGTGCCAGCAGCCTCGGAGTCACTGAAGCTTTCTTT. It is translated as CASSLGVTEAFF.

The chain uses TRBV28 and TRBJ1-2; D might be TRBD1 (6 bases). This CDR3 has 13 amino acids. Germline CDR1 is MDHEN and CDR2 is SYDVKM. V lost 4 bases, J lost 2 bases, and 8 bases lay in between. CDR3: CASSSQGNYGYTF. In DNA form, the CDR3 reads TGTGCCAGCAGTTCCCAGGGGAACTATGGCTACACCTTC.

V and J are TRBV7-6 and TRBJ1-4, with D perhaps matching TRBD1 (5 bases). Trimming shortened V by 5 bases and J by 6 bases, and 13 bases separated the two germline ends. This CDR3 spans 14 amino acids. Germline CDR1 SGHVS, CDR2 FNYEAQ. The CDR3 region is CASSPRVGYEKLFF. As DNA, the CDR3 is TGTGCCAGCAGCCCCAGGGTGGGGTATGAAAAACTGTTTTTT.

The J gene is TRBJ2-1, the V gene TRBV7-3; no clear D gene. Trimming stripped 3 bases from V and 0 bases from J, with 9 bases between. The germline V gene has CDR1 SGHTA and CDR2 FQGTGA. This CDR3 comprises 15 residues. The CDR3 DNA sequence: TGTGCCAGCAGCTTTCCAGGCGACTCCTACAATGAGCAGTTCTTC. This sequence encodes CASSFPGDSYNEQFF.